Below are 26 T cell receptor beta chains sequenced from a single sample in a study of beta chain features in type 1 diabetes. Since all of the isolated RNA was reverse transcribed, expressed TCRB transcripts were what got sequenced. Clones were sequenced by immunoSEQ multiplex PCR, and TCRdb holds only the in-frame ones, with some missing. The sample lists about 60,000 clones; roughly 60% were seen once. What was sequenced was Tregs from blood. The receptors stem from a woman between 18 and 29 years old in good health.

The chain carries TRBV7-2 and TRBJ2-3, with D possibly matching TRBD2 (7 bases). Germline V gives CDR1 SGHTA, CDR2 FQGNSA. Trimming took 8 bases from V and 5 from J, leaving 14 bases between them. This CDR3 region has 13 residues. The CDR3 DNA reads as TGTGCCAGCTGCGGTAGGGGGGGAGATACGCAGTATTTT. It yields the protein CASCGRGGDTQYF.

The CDR3 here is CASSLEYRGTEAFF. The CDR3 coding sequence is TGCGCCAGCAGCCTAGAGTACAGGGGCACTGAAGCTTTCTTT. The rearrangement uses TRBV4-1 and TRBJ1-1; 7 bases line up with TRBD1. Germline CDR1 MGHRA, CDR2 YSYEKL. The CDR3 is made up of 14 amino acids. V lost 4 bases to trimming and J lost 4 bases; unmatched junction nucleotides: 6.

The V and J genes are TRBV6-6 and TRBJ1-2; D might be TRBD1 (6 bases). The CDR3 runs 14 residues. Germline lookup yields CDR1 MNHNY and CDR2 SVGAGI (reference sequence). V gave up 4 bases and J gave up 4 bases, with 13 bases separating them. CDR3 sequence (DNA): TGTGCCAGCAGTTTCCCGACAGGAATCTATGGCTACACCTTC. Protein product: CASSFPTGIYGYTF.

The sample holds a few counts of this clone. CDR3 sequence (DNA): TGTGCCAGCAGCCCGCGGAGGACCTACGAGCAGTACTTC. This gives the protein CASSPRRTYEQYF. The chain employs TRBV7-2 and TRBJ2-7, with a weak D call TRBD2 (5 bases). The CDR3 runs 13 residues. V lost 5 bases to trimming and J lost 2 bases, with 10 bases between them. Germline CDR1 is SGHTA and CDR2 is FQGNSA. Based on the CDR3 plus reference TRBV7-2 and TRBJ2-7, the full variable domain is GAGVSQSPSNKVTEKGKDVELRCDPISGHTALYWYRQSLGQGLEFLIYFQGNSAPDKSGLPSDRFSAERTGGSVSTLTIQRTQQEDSAVYLCASSPRRTYEQYFGPGTRLTVT.

The chain recombines TRBV5-4 with TRBJ2-4; D perhaps matches TRBD2 (5 bases). CDR1 and CDR2 (germline): SGHNT, YYREEE (reference sequence). The CDR3 sequence is 18 residues long. Deletions cut 3 bases from V and 2 bases from J, with 21 bases between. The CDR3, as DNA: TGTGCCAGCAGCTCCGGTTCGTTTGGGAGTACGTCCAAAAACATTCAGTACTTC. Protein: CASSSGSFGSTSKNIQYF.

This clone was observed a few times. This chain connects TRBV5-1 to TRBJ1-1, with 10 bases that match TRBD1. V shed 4 bases, J shed 1 base, and the junction held 1 base outside the gene matches. There are 14 residues in the CDR3. Germline V gene lookup returns CDR1 SGHRS and CDR2 YFSETQ. CDR3 nucleotide sequence: TGCGCCAGCAGCCGGACAGGGGGGAACACTGAAGCTTTCTTT. This sequence encodes CASSRTGGNTEAFF.

This chain links TRBV7-8 with TRBJ2-5, with TRBD2 identical over 10 bases. CDR1 SGHVS and CDR2 FQNEAQ come from the germline V gene. The CDR3 spans 14 residues. V shed 0 bases, J shed 5 bases, and the junction held 0 bases outside the gene matches. CDR3 region: CASSLASGRETQYF. CDR3 nucleotides: TGTGCCAGCAGCTTAGCTAGCGGGAGGGAGACCCAGTACTTC.

This clone was seen more than once but under ten times. The V and J genes are TRBV29-1 and TRBJ2-4; 7 bases fit TRBD2. Losses at the gene ends were 6 bases for V and 8 bases for J; bases not matched to a gene: 4. The germline CDR1 and CDR2 sequences are SQVTM and ANQGSEA. The CDR3 has 11 residues. The CDR3 DNA sequence: TGCAGCGTGGGGGAGGGCGACATTCAGTACTTC. The encoded protein is CSVGEGDIQYF.

The rearrangement links TRBV6-5 to TRBJ2-7, with 8 positions matching TRBD2. Germline V gene lookup returns CDR1 MNHEY and CDR2 SVGAGI. The CDR3 runs to 13 residues. The trim removed 5 bases at V and 4 bases at J, leaving 4 bases unmatched. The CDR3 coding sequence is TGTGCCAGCAGTACTAGCGGACCTTACGAGCAGTACTTC. This encodes CASSTSGPYEQYF.

In its sample, this clone was seen once. V usage is TRBV30 and J usage is TRBJ1-6; no clear D. The CDR3 has 15 residues. The germline V gene encodes CDR1 GTSNPN and CDR2 SVGIG (reference sequence). V shed 0 bases and J shed 5 bases, with 11 bases lying between them. This chain's CDR3 is CAWSVLPRDNSPLHF. The CDR3 DNA reads TGTGCCTGGAGTGTACTGCCGCGGGATAATTCACCCCTCCACTTT.

The V gene is TRBV5-1, the J gene TRBJ2-3; 9 nucleotides agree with TRBD2. The CDR3 has 16 residues. Germline values: CDR1 SGHRS, CDR2 YFSETQ. V dropped 3 bases and J dropped 3; count of bases not matched to a gene: 8. The CDR3 loop is CASSYSGRVVTDTQYF. Written as DNA, the CDR3 is TGCGCCAGCAGCTATAGCGGGAGAGTGGTAACAGATACGCAGTATTTT. The variable domain in full, with the rest retrieved from reference TRBV5-1 and TRBJ2-3, is KAGVTQTPRYLIKTRGQQVTLSCSPISGHRSVSWYQQTPGQGLQFLFEYFSETQRNKGNFPGRFSGRQFSNSRSEMNVSTLELGDSALYLCASSYSGRVVTDTQYFGPGTRLTVL.

This clone has a handful of counts. This chain joins TRBV7-2 and TRBJ2-7; 9 bases fit TRBD1. The CDR3 has 13 residues. Unmatched junction bases numbered 5, after V lost 4 bases and J lost 7 bases. Germline V gene sequence: CDR1 SGHTA, CDR2 FQGNSA. CDR3: CASSSQGAREQYF. Written as DNA, the CDR3 is TGTGCCAGCAGCTCACAGGGGGCGCGGGAGCAGTACTTC.

This chain connects TRBV7-8 to TRBJ1-5; a possible D gene is TRBD1 (5 bases). V gave up 5 bases and J gave up 3 bases, with 17 bases separating them. The CDR3 loop spans 16 amino acids. Germline V lookup: CDR1 SGHVS, CDR2 FQNEAQ. The CDR3: CASSPRQRLFNQPQHF. The CDR3 region has the DNA TGTGCCAGCAGCCCCCGACAGAGGCTATTCAATCAGCCCCAGCATTTT.

The J gene is TRBJ1-6, the V gene TRBV7-2, with D possibly TRBD1 on 6 matching bases. The CDR3 spans 15 residues. Between the trimmed V and J ends, which lost 5 bases and 4 bases, there was a span of 12 bases. From germline, CDR1 is SGHTA and CDR2 FQGNSA. The CDR3 DNA is TGTGCCAGCAGCACCGGGACAATGTATAATTCACCCCTCCACTTT. Its protein product is CASSTGTMYNSPLHF. The whole variable domain, filled in from reference TRBV7-2 and TRBJ1-6, reads GAGVSQSPSNKVTEKGKDVELRCDPISGHTALYWYRQSLGQGLEFLIYFQGNSAPDKSGLPSDRFSAERTGGSVSTLTIQRTQQEDSAVYLCASSTGTMYNSPLHFGNGTRLTVT.

Concerning this clone itself: In the same sample, other DNA sequences code for this CDR3. This chain joins TRBV6-5 and TRBJ1-1, with D perhaps TRBD1 (5 bases). V lost 6 bases, J lost 0 bases, and 14 bases lay in between. The CDR3 length is 15 residues. Germline CDR1 is MNHEY and CDR2 is SVGAGI. The CDR3 region is CASSLAGNMNTEAFF. The CDR3 DNA reads TGTGCCAGCAGCCTGGCAGGGAACATGAACACTGAAGCTTTCTTT.

This rearrangement joins TRBV7-8 to TRBJ2-7; D remains ambiguous. The CDR3 extends over 15 amino acids. Trimming cost V 4 bases and J 2 bases, with 15 bases left between them. Germline CDR1 is SGHVS and CDR2 is FQNEAQ. CDR3 amino acids: CASSSPQTGTYEQYF. Here the CDR3 DNA reads TGTGCCAGCAGCTCCCCTCAGACTGGAACCTACGAGCAGTACTTC.

Points on this clone: The DNA is left out, because the CDR3 cannot be placed on it with certainty; the CDR3 is given as TCRdb lists it. The V and J genes are TRBV7-2 and TRBJ2-5; TRBD1 is the table's D call, not checked against the DNA. From its first to its last residue, the CDR3 has 16 amino acids. CDR1 is SGHTA, CDR2 FQGNSA, per germline. The CDR3 spells CASSSSAGTGYYEQYF.

V gene TRBV7-2 combines with J gene TRBJ1-2; 10 bases fit TRBD1. The CDR3 is 16 residues long. In germline, CDR1 is SGHTA, CDR2 FQGNSA. The trim removed 3 bases at V and 8 bases at J, leaving 12 bases unmatched. The CDR3 spells CASSFTSGTGDNGYTF. CDR3 sequence (DNA): TGTGCCAGCAGCTTTACTTCCGGGACAGGGGATAACGGCTACACCTTC.

This clone was picked up a small number of times. The chain uses TRBV19 and TRBJ1-5, with 7 bases fitting TRBD1. V was clipped by 7 bases and J by 4 bases; unmatched bases: 13. Per germline, CDR1 LNHDA and CDR2 SQIVND (reference sequence). The CDR3 is 16 amino acids. CDR3 in amino acids: CASTTRGKGRNQPQHF. The CDR3 DNA is TGTGCCAGTACAACCAGGGGGAAAGGACGGAATCAGCCCCAGCATTTT.

This clone has more than one count but fewer than ten. The chain has TRBV5-1 and TRBJ2-1; weak D call: TRBD1 (5 bases). In germline, CDR1 is SGHRS, CDR2 YFSETQ. Trimming cost V 0 bases and J 4 bases, with 17 bases left between them. This CDR3 region has 17 residues. CDR3 residues: CASSLVAAGKGYNEQFF. Written as DNA, the CDR3 is TGCGCCAGCAGCTTGGTGGCGGCAGGGAAGGGGTACAATGAGCAGTTCTTC.

This clone was counted between two and nine times. The chain has TRBV10-3 and TRBJ1-2, with 7 bases fitting TRBD1. Looked up from germline, CDR1 is ENHRY and CDR2 is SYGVKD. The CDR3 extends over 14 amino acids. Unmatched junction bases numbered 7, after V lost 5 bases and J lost 4 bases. DNA for the CDR3: TGTGCCATCAGTTCCTTAGACAGGGCCTATGGCTACACCTTC. This sequence encodes CAISSLDRAYGYTF.

The chain uses TRBV7-9 and TRBJ2-7; perhaps TRBD1 as D (5 bases). There are 15 residues in the CDR3. Germline CDR1 SEHNR, CDR2 FQNEAQ (reference sequence). The ends were cut back, 1 base at V and 5 bases at J, with 15 bases in the middle. In DNA form, the CDR3 reads TGTGCCAGCAGCTTAGATCCAGGGCAATTGGACGAGCAGTACTTC. Its translation is CASSLDPGQLDEQYF.

Only a few counts were recorded for this clone. V is TRBV4-3 and J is TRBJ1-5, with a possible D match to TRBD1 (5 bases). The V and J ends lost 0 bases and 5 bases respectively, with 11 bases between them. The CDR3 covers 15 residues. From germline, CDR1 is LGHNA and CDR2 YSLEER. The DNA of the CDR3 is TGCGCCAGCAGCCAAGATCCCAGGGCCGATCAGCCCCAGCATTTT. It yields the protein CASSQDPRADQPQHF.

There are a few counts of this clone. V usage is TRBV4-1 and J usage is TRBJ2-3; the D gene is possibly TRBD1 (6 bases). The CDR3 has 16 amino acids. Between the trimmed V and J ends, which lost 4 bases and 2 bases, there was a span of 16 bases. Germline V gives CDR1 MGHRA, CDR2 YSYEKL. The CDR3 DNA reads TGCGCCAGCAGCCCCCAGTGGGGGCTGGACACAGATACGCAGTATTTT. Protein: CASSPQWGLDTDTQYF.

The J gene is TRBJ1-5, the V gene TRBV7-2, with D hard to call. The CDR3 extends over 16 amino acids. Trimming removed 1 base from V and 1 base from J, with 11 bases in between. Germline assignment: CDR1 SGHTA and CDR2 FQGNSA. The CDR3 loop is CASSLGSSRSNQPQHF. CDR3 DNA: TGTGCCAGCAGCTTAGGTAGCAGCCGGAGCAATCAGCCCCAGCATTTT.

This clone came up a few times. This chain connects TRBV2 to TRBJ2-7; TRBD1 agrees at 7 bases. Trimming took 0 bases from V and 1 from J; bases not matched to a gene: 6. Germline-derived CDR1 and CDR2 are SNHLY and FYNNEI. The CDR3 loop spans 16 amino acids. The CDR3 coding sequence is TGTGCCAGCAGTGAAGCGAGGGCAGGGGGTTCCTACGAGCAGTACTTC. Translation gives CASSEARAGGSYEQYF.